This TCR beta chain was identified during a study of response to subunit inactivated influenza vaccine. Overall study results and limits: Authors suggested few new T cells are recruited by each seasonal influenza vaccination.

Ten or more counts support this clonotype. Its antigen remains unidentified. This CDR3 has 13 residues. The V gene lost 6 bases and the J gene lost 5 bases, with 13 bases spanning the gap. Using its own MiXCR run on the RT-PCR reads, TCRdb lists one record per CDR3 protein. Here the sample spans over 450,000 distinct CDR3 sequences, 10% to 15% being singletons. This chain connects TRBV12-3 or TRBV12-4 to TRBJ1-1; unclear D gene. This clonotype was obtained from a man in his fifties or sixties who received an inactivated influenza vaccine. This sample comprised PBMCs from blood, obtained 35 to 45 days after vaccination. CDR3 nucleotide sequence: TGTGCCAGCAGGTTCTCGGACGGGACTGAAGCTTTCTTT. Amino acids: CASRFSDGTEAFF.